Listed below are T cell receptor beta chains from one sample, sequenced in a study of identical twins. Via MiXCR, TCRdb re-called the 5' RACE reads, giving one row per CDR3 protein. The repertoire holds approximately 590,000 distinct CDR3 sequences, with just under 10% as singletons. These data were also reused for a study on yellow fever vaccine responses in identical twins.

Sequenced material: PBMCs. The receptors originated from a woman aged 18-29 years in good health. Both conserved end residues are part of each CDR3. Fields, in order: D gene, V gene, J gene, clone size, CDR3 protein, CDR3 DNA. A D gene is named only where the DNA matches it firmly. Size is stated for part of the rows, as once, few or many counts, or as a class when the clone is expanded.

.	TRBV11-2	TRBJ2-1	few	CASSLDRQSSYNEQFF	TGTGCCAGCAGCTTAGACAGGCAAAGCTCCTACAATGAGCAGTTCTTC
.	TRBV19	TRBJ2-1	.	CASTQSASPYNEQFF	TGTGCCAGTACCCAATCGGCCAGTCCCTACAATGAGCAGTTCTTC
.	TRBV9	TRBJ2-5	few	CASSASQTERPSETQYF	TGTGCCAGCAGCGCATCACAAACCGAGCGACCATCCGAGACCCAGTACTTC
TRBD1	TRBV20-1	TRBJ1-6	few	CSARTQGGLINSPLHF	TGCAGTGCTAGGACACAGGGGGGCCTAATTAATTCACCCCTCCACTTT
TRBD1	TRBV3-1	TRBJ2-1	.	CASSRQGNSYNEQFF	TGTGCCAGCAGTCGACAGGGGAACTCCTACAATGAGCAGTTCTTC
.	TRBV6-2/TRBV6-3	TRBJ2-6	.	CASSYSGERGANVLTF	TGTGCCAGCAGTTACTCAGGAGAGAGGGGGGCCAACGTCCTGACTTTC
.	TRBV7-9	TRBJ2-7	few	CASSLALQGYEQYF	TGTGCCAGCAGCTTAGCGCTCCAGGGCTACGAGCAGTACTTC
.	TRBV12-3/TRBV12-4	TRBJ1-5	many	CASRAIDQPQHF	TGTGCCAGCAGGGCGATAGATCAGCCCCAGCATTTT
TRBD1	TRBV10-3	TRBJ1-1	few	CAISEQDRTKNTEAFF	TGTGCCATCAGTGAGCAGGACAGGACAAAGAACACTGAAGCTTTCTTT
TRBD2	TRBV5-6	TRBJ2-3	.	CASSPAGAVSTDTQYF	TGTGCCAGCAGCCCAGCGGGGGCCGTCAGCACAGATACGCAGTATTTT
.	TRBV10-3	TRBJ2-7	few	CAISDIGSSYEQYF	TGTGCCATCAGTGACATAGGCAGTTCCTACGAGCAGTACTTC
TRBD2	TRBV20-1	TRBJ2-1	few	CSASGTSGSPGNEQFF	TGCAGTGCTAGTGGGACTAGCGGGAGCCCCGGGAATGAGCAGTTCTTC
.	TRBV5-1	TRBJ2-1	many	CASRELTDNEQFF	TGCGCCAGCAGGGAGCTGACAGACAATGAGCAGTTCTTC
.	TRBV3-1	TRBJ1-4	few	CASSQSDDRPNEKLFF	TGTGCCAGCAGCCAATCAGATGACAGGCCAAATGAAAAACTGTTTTTT
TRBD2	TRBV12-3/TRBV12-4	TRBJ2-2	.	CASSPGLAVAGELFF	TGTGCCAGCAGCCCGGGACTAGCGGTTGCCGGGGAGCTGTTTTTT
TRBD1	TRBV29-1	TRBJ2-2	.	CSVESFGTGEAGELFF	TGCAGCGTTGAATCGTTCGGGACAGGGGAAGCCGGGGAGCTGTTTTTT